This is a list of T cell receptor beta chains from one sample in a study of molecular identifiers for immune sequencing clone quantification. TCRdb reprocessed the PCR reads with MiXCR, giving one entry per CDR3 protein. This sample has hundreds of thousands of distinct CDR3 sequences, with approximately 24% found just once. The sequencing sample was made of naive CD8+ T cells from blood, with Jurkat cell RNA spiked in. Receptors were obtained from a human donor in good health. Some libraries in this study had Jurkat cell RNA spiked in. The CDR3 runs from the conserved cysteine through the conserved F or W. Each record gives: J gene, V gene, D gene, CDR3 length, clone size, CDR3 DNA, CDR3 protein. A D gene is named only where the DNA matches it firmly. Size is omitted from some rows. Given values are once, few, many or a class for expanded clones.

TRBJ2-1 TRBV9 TRBD1 15 few TGTGCCAGCAGCTTCAGGGGGCCAGGATACAATGAGCAGTTCTTC CASSFRGPGYNEQFF
TRBJ2-5 TRBV5-4 - 14 - TGTGCCAGCAGCTTGGTGGGATTCTCAGAGACCCAGTACTTC CASSLVGFSETQYF
TRBJ2-3 TRBV7-9 - 16 many TGTGCCAGCAGCTTAGTAGGACAAACCTTCGGTGATACGCAGTATTTT CASSLVGQTFGDTQYF
TRBJ1-5 TRBV27 - 16 many TGTGCCAGCAGTTTATCGTGGGGATTGAGCAATCAGCCCCAGCATTTT CASSLSWGLSNQPQHF
TRBJ1-2 TRBV15 - 14 few TGTGCCACCAGCAGAGATCATGAGGAGTTTGGCTACACCTTC CATSRDHEEFGYTF
TRBJ2-7 TRBV5-6 - 14 few TGTGCCAGCATTAATTGGGGAGGACCCTACGAGCAGTACTTC CASINWGGPYEQYF
TRBJ2-3 TRBV5-8 TRBD2 17 many TGTGCCAGCAGCCCCGGACTAGCGGGGGCCAACACAGATACGCAGTATTTT CASSPGLAGANTDTQYF
TRBJ2-3 TRBV4-2 - 16 many TGTGCCAGCAGCCAATCGGTCAGACTATATGAAGATACGCAGTATTTT CASSQSVRLYEDTQYF
TRBJ2-5 TRBV30 TRBD1 14 many TGTGCCTGGAGTCAAACGACAGGGGTAGAGACCCAGTACTTC CAWSQTTGVETQYF
TRBJ1-2 TRBV2 - 15 many TGTGCCAGCAGTGAAGACGGGACCACAATGAATGGCTACACCTTC CASSEDGTTMNGYTF
TRBJ2-2 TRBV6-4 TRBD1 17 - TGTGCCAGCAGTGAAGGTCCGGGACAGGGCGGCACCGGGGAGCTGTTTTTT CASSEGPGQGGTGELFF
TRBJ2-7 TRBV4-3 TRBD1 15 many TGCGCCAGCAGCTCCGGGACAGGGGGCTCCTACGAGCAGTACTTC CASSSGTGGSYEQYF
TRBJ1-6 TRBV6-2/TRBV6-3 - 12 few TGTGCCAGCAGTTACATGGATTCACCCCTCCACTTT CASSYMDSPLHF
TRBJ2-6 TRBV5-6 - 19 many TGTGCCAGCAGCGGTGTGGAAAGGGCAGGGTGGACTGGGGCCAACGTCCTGACTTTC CASSGVERAGWTGANVLTF
TRBJ1-2 TRBV4-2 TRBD1 15 few TGTGCCAGCAGCCAAGTGGGACAGGAGAACTATGGCTACACCTTC CASSQVGQENYGYTF
TRBJ2-5 TRBV5-1 - 14 many TGCGCCAGCAGCCTCGGGACGGGCTTAGAGACCCAGTACTTC CASSLGTGLETQYF
TRBJ2-4 TRBV13 TRBD2 14 - TGTGCCAGCAGCTTTAGCGGGGGGGTACACATTCAGTACTTC CASSFSGGVHIQYF
TRBJ2-7 TRBV4-1 TRBD2 15 many TGCGCCAGCAGCCACCGCACTAGCGCCTCCTACGAGCAGTACTTC CASSHRTSASYEQYF
TRBJ1-1 TRBV4-3 - 15 - TGCGCCAGCAGCCAAGATCAGGGCGGTTGGACTGAAGCTTTCTTT CASSQDQGGWTEAFF
TRBJ2-1 TRBV30 TRBD2 14 - TGTGCCTGGAGTGTAGGGACTAGCTCCTACGAGCAGTTCTTC CAWSVGTSSYEQFF
TRBJ1-5 TRBV7-2 - 14 many TGTGCCAGCAGCTCTCCGTATAGCAATCAGCCCCAGCATTTT CASSSPYSNQPQHF
TRBJ2-3 TRBV20-1 TRBD2 17 many TGCAGTGCTAGAGTTTTACTAGCGGGAGGACTCACAGATACGCAGTATTTT CSARVLLAGGLTDTQYF
TRBJ1-1 TRBV7-2 - 15 many TGTGCCAGCAGCTTAGAAAAGATCGGTGGGACTGAAGCTTTCTTT CASSLEKIGGTEAFF
TRBJ2-6 TRBV12-3/TRBV12-4 - 18 many TGTGCCAGCAGCCCCCTTAGCCCTCATTACTCTGGGGCCAACGTCCTGACTTTC CASSPLSPHYSGANVLTF
TRBJ2-5 TRBV5-6 - 13 many TGTGCCAGCAGCCTTCCCCCGGAAGAGACCCAGTACTTC CASSLPPEETQYF
TRBJ2-2 TRBV9 - 12 few TGTGCCAGCAGCCACGGAACCGAGGAGCTGTTTTTT CASSHGTEELFF
TRBJ2-2 TRBV7-9 - 15 many TGTGCCAGCAGCTTATTTGGGGCCAGCACCGGGGAGCTGTTTTTT CASSLFGASTGELFF
TRBJ2-2 TRBV12-3/TRBV12-4 TRBD2 16 - TGTGCCAGCAGTTTGGGACTAGCGGGGGGGGCCGGGGAGCTGTTTTTT CASSLGLAGGAGELFF
TRBJ2-1 TRBV14 - 12 - TGTGCCAGCAGCCCCACAGGGGAGGATAAGTTCTTC CASSPTGEDKFF
TRBJ1-1 TRBV13 - 13 - TGTGCCAGCAGCGGGGCAGAGAACACTGAAGCTTTCTTT CASSGAENTEAFF
TRBJ2-7 TRBV7-2 TRBD2 18 many TGTGCCAGCAGCTTAGGCGCGCTAGCGGGGGGGCCTGGCTACGAGCAGTACTTC CASSLGALAGGPGYEQYF
TRBJ2-1 TRBV30 TRBD2 15 - TGTGCCTGGAGTGTGCTAGCGGTCTCCTACAATGAGCGGCTCTTC CAWSVLAVSYNERLF
TRBJ1-3 TRBV13 - 13 many TGTGCCAGCAGCCAGGGTGCTGGAAACACCATATATTTT CASSQGAGNTIYF
TRBJ2-5 TRBV5-6 TRBD2 16 - TGTGCCAGCAGCTTACGTCTAGCGGGGTTTGGAGAGACCCAGTACTTC CASSLRLAGFGETQYF
TRBJ1-5 TRBV5-1 - 13 many TGCGCCAGCAGCTTGCTCGGGTATCAGCCCCAGCATTTT CASSLLGYQPQHF
TRBJ1-1 TRBV5-1 - 13 many TGCGCCAGCAGCTTATTCGGGTTCACTGAAGCTTTCTTT CASSLFGFTEAFF
TRBJ2-7 TRBV6-6 TRBD1 15 - TGTGCCAGCAGGTCCCGGGACAGGGTCGCCTACGAGCAGTACTTC CASRSRDRVAYEQYF
TRBJ2-3 TRBV3-1 TRBD2 16 - TGTGCCAGCAGCTTACGGACTAGCCCTAGCACAGATACGCAGTATTTT CASSLRTSPSTDTQYF
TRBJ1-2 TRBV6-5 TRBD1 15 - TGTGCCAGCAGTTACTCCCGGACAGGGCCCTATGGCTACACCTTC CASSYSRTGPYGYTF
TRBJ2-3 TRBV7-9 TRBD1 16 - TGTGCCAGCAGACAAGGGGGCAGGGGTGGCACAGATACGCAGTATTTT CASRQGGRGGTDTQYF
TRBJ2-7 TRBV7-9 - 14 - TGTGCCAGCAGCTTTTCCCCTTCTTTCTACGAGCAGTACTTC CASSFSPSFYEQYF
TRBJ2-7 TRBV5-1 - 15 - TGCGCCAGCAGCCCGTCGACGGGGGGCACGTACGAGCAGTACTTC CASSPSTGGTYEQYF
TRBJ1-5 TRBV4-1 - 14 many TGCGCCAGCAGCCAAGTCGGGGGCCCGGGGCCCCAGCATTTT CASSQVGGPGPQHF
TRBJ2-1 TRBV2 TRBD2 14 few TGTGCCAGCAGTTGGGCTAGCGGGATGGTTGAGCAGTTCTTC CASSWASGMVEQFF
TRBJ1-5 TRBV20-1 - 18 - TGCAGTGCTAGACCCGGGGAGACCCTACAAAATAGCAATCAGCCCCAGCATTTT CSARPGETLQNSNQPQHF
TRBJ1-3 TRBV12-3/TRBV12-4 - 12 many TGTGCCAGCAGTTTAACTGGAAACACCATATATTTT CASSLTGNTIYF
TRBJ2-3 TRBV4-3 - 14 many TGCGCCAGCAGCCAAGATCCGTACACAGATACGCAGTATTTT CASSQDPYTDTQYF